The source of this T cell receptor (beta chain) is a study of blood T cell repertoires in COVID-19. Study summary: Samples came from the United States, Italy and Spain, spanning acute and convalescent COVID-19. The cDNA or gDNA used as material had been derived from T cells, B-cell-depleted T cells, or PBMCs.

Sequenced by immunoSEQ multiplex PCR; TCRdb stores in-frame clones only, minus some. The table shows roughly 260,000 clones, with around nine tenths occurring only once. The V and J ends lost 3 bases and 10 bases respectively, with 8 bases between them. Germline V lookup: CDR1 SGDLS, CDR2 YYNGEE. CDR3 length: 11 residues. Specimen: peripheral blood. The chain carries TRBV9 and TRBJ2-1; no clear D. This receptor was taken from a man aged 35-49 years who had recovered from COVID-19. The CDR3 nucleotides are TGTGCCAGCAGCGCAGAAGTAGAGCAGTTCTTC. Encoded protein: CASSAEVEQFF.